Reported below is one T cell receptor beta chain. The antigen it recognizes is unknown. Base qualities are not recorded, but no much larger clone differs from it by a single base. The germline V and J ends show losses of 6 bases and 6 bases respectively, and no gene match explains 6 bases of the junction. The CDR3 holds 14 amino acids from the cysteine to the phenylalanine. Only CDR3 DNA remains: 42 bases, in frame from the first base. The germline V gene provides CDR1 MNHNS and CDR2 SASEGT. Receptor libraries were prepared by the immunoSEQ multiplex PCR assay. The table comes from immuneACCESS by way of TCRdb, which keeps in-frame sequences with V and J called. Part of the clones is missing from these tables; in studies checked, under half for an unresolved V gene and the rest for unknown reasons. This sample holds around 70,000 clones; around 90% were observed only once. Roughly 0.29% of the sample is taken by the ten largest.

The data derive from a study of T cell changes during pregnancy in multiple sclerosis (dated by TCRdb to about 2019). About the study as a whole: Changes in the T cell repertoire over the course of pregnancy were examined in this study in women with multiple sclerosis.

The chain employs TRBV6-1 and TRBJ2-7; 12 central bases correspond to TRBD2. The sample consisted of CD4+ T cells from peripheral blood mononuclear cells, taken after pregnancy. The source is a female donor with multiple sclerosis, enrolled in a pregnancy study. The DNA sequence is as follows: TGTGCCAGCAGAAGACTAGCGGGGGAGGGCGAGCAGTACTTC. Its amino acids are CASRRLAGEGEQYF.